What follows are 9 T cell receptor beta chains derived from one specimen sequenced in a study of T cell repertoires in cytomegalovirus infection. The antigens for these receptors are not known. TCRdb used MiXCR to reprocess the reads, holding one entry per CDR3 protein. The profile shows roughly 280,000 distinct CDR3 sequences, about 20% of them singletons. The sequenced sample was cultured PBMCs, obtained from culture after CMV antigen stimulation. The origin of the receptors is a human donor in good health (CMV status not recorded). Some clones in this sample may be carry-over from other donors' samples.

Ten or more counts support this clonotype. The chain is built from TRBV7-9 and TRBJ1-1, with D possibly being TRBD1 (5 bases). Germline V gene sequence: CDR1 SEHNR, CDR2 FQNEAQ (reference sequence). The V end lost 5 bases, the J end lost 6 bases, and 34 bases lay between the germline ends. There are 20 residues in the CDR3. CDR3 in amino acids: CASSDSSLRGITGAGAEAFF. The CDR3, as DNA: TGTGCCAGCAGCGATTCTTCTCTCCGGGGGATAACAGGTGCTGGGGCTGAAGCTTTCTTT. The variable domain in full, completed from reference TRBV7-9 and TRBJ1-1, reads DTGVSQNPRHKITKRGQNVTFRCDPISEHNRLYWYRQTLGQGPEFLTYFQNEAQLEKSRLLSDRFSAERPKGSFSTLEIQRTEQGDSAMYLCASSDSSLRGITGAGAEAFFGQGTRLTVV.

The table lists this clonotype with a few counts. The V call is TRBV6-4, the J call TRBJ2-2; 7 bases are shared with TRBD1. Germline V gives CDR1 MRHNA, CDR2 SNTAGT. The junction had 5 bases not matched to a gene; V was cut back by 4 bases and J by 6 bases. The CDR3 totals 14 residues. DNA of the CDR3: TGTGCCAGCAGTGTTTACAGGGGCGCCGGGGAGCTGTTTTTT. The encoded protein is CASSVYRGAGELFF.

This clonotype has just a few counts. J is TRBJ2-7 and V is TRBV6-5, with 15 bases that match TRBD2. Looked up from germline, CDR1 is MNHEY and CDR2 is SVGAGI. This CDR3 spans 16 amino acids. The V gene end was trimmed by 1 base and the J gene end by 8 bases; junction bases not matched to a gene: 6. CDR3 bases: TGTGCCAGCAGTTACTTACGGACTAGCGGGAGGGCCCAGCAGTACTTC. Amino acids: CASSYLRTSGRAQQYF.

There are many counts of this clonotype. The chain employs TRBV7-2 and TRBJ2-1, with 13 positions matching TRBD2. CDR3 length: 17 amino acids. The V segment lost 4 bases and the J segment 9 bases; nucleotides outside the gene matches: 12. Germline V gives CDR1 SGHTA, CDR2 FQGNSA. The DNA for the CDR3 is TGTGCCAGCAGCTCCCGGACTAGCGGGAGTTTTAGGCCTGAGCAGTTCTTC. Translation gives CASSSRTSGSFRPEQFF. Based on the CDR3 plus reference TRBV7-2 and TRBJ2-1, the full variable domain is GAGVSQSPSNKVTEKGKDVELRCDPISGHTALYWYRQSLGQGLEFLIYFQGNSAPDKSGLPSDRFSAERTGGSVSTLTIQRTQQEDSAVYLCASSSRTSGSFRPEQFFGPGTRLTVL.

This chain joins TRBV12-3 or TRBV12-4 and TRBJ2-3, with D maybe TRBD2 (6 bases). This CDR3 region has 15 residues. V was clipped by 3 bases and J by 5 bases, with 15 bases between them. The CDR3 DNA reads TGTGCCAGCAGTTTTCGGGAGTTGGATGGAGATACGCAGTATTTT. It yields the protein CASSFRELDGDTQYF.

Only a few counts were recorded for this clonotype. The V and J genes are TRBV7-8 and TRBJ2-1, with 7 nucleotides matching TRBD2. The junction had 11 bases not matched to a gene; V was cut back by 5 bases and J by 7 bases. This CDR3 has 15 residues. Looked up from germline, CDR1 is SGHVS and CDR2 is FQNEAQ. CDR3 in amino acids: CASSAEGRERNEQFF. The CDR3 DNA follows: TGTGCCAGCAGCGCCGAGGGGCGGGAGCGTAATGAGCAGTTCTTC.

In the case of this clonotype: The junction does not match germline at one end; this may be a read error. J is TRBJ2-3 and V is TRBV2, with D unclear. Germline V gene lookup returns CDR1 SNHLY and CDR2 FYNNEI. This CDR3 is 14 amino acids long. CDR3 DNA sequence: TGTGCCAGCAGAGAAGGAGTGAGCACAGATACGCAGTATTTT. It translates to CASREGVSTDTQYF.

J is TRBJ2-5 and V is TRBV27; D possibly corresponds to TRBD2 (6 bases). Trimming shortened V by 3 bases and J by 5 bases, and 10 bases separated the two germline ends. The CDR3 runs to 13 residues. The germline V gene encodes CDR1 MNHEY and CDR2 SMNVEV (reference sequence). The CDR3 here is CASSLMLAETQYF. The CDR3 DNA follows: TGTGCCAGCAGTTTGATGCTAGCGGAGACCCAGTACTTC.

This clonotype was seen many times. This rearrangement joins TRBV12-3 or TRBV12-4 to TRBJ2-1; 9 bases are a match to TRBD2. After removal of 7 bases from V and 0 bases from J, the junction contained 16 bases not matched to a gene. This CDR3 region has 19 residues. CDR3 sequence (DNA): TGTGCCAGCACCCCTGGCGCGGGAGGGCCCTCTAGCTCCTACAATGAGCAGTTCTTC. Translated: CASTPGAGGPSSSYNEQFF.